The 17 T cell receptor beta chains below come from one sample, sequenced in a study of T cell responses to AZD1222 COVID-19 vaccine. Assay: immunoSEQ multiplex PCR; the TCRdb copy retains only in-frame clones and omits some. Among 80,000 to 100,000 clones listed, under 90% were seen once. The material sequenced was peripheral blood, taken on day 0 of MenACWY control vaccination. These receptors were collected from an adult in good health.

This clone was observed a few times. V is TRBV18 and J is TRBJ2-2; D is ambiguous. Trimming cost V 6 bases and J 3 bases, with 20 bases left between them. Germline lookup yields CDR1 KGHSH and CDR2 LQKENI. The CDR3 loop spans 17 amino acids. The CDR3 nucleotides are TGTGCCAGCTCGTTCACCAGCCAGTCTAGGGACACCGGGGAGCTGTTTTTT. Protein: CASSFTSQSRDTGELFF.

The chain recombines TRBV7-3 with TRBJ2-7; D unresolved. V lost 5 bases to trimming and J lost 3 bases, with 8 bases between them. There are 12 residues in the CDR3. The germline V gene encodes CDR1 SGHTA and CDR2 FQGTGA. The CDR3 sequence: CASSDNYYEQYF. DNA of the CDR3: TGTGCCAGCAGCGATAATTACTACGAGCAGTACTTC. Full variable domain (outside the CDR3, taken from reference TRBV7-3 and TRBJ2-7): GAGVSQTPSNKVTEKGKYVELRCDPISGHTALYWYRQSLGQGPEFLIYFQGTGAADDSGLPNDRFFAVRPEGSVSTLKIQRTERGDSAVYLCASSDNYYEQYFGPGTRLTVT.

V and J are TRBV12-3 or TRBV12-4 and TRBJ1-2; TRBD1 matches 7 bases. This CDR3 has 12 residues. Losses at the gene ends were 5 bases for V and 8 bases for J; bases not matched to a gene: 5. CDR3 loop: CASSTGQAGYTF. In nucleotides, the CDR3 is TGTGCCAGCAGTACAGGACAGGCGGGCTACACCTTC.

CDR3 residues: CAWSRFSSAFF. The CDR3, as DNA: TGTGCCTGGAGTAGGTTCAGTAGCGCTTTCTTT. V gene TRBV30 combines with J gene TRBJ1-1; D is uncertain. Germline CDR1 GTSNPN, CDR2 SVGIG (reference sequence). V dropped 2 bases and J dropped 11 bases, with 12 bases sitting between them. The CDR3 loop spans 11 amino acids.

DNA for the CDR3: TGTGCCAGCAACCGGGACAGGGCCTACAATGAGCAGTTCTTC. Translating gives CASNRDRAYNEQFF. The rearrangement joins TRBV9 to TRBJ2-1, with TRBD1 matching over 9 bases. CDR3 length: 14 residues. The germline V gene has CDR1 SGDLS and CDR2 YYNGEE. J lost 2 bases, V lost 6 bases, and 3 bases had no gene match. Variable domain in full (rest from reference TRBV9 and TRBJ2-1): DSGVTQTPKHLITATGQRVTLRCSPRSGDLSVYWYQQSLDQGLQFLIQYYNGEERAKGNILERFSAQQFPDLHSELNLSSLELGDSALYFCASNRDRAYNEQFFGPGTRLTVL.

The J gene is TRBJ1-3, the V gene TRBV11-3; TRBD1 matches at 9 bases. This CDR3 is 16 amino acids long. Germline V CDR1 and CDR2: SGHNT, YENEEA. V dropped 5 bases and J dropped 4; count of bases not matched to a gene: 9. CDR3 in amino acids: CASSPRTGVSGNTIYF. Written as DNA, the CDR3 is TGTGCCAGCAGCCCACGGACAGGGGTATCAGGAAACACCATATATTTT.

The genes are TRBV2 and TRBJ1-1; tentative D call: TRBD1 (5 bases). Germline V gene lookup returns CDR1 SNHLY and CDR2 FYNNEI. This CDR3 region has 18 residues. The V and J ends lost 5 bases and 1 base respectively, with 23 bases between them. The CDR3 protein is CASSWEQGTGVENTEAFF. As DNA, the CDR3 is TGTGCCAGCAGTTGGGAGCAGGGAACTGGTGTCGAGAACACTGAAGCTTTCTTT.

The chain recombines TRBV3-1 (or the pseudogene TRBV3-2) with TRBJ2-5, with unresolved D. There are 13 residues in the CDR3. Trimming left V 4 bases short and J 5 bases short, with 11 bases between. Germline V gene sequence: CDR1 LGHDT, CDR2 YNNKEL (reference sequence). CDR3 region: CASSLSAQETQYF. The CDR3, as DNA: TGTGCCAGCAGCCTTTCAGCCCAGGAGACCCAGTACTTC.

The V gene is TRBV5-1, the J gene TRBJ2-2; D is undetermined. The CDR3 length is 15 residues. Trimming removed 4 bases at V and 8 bases at J, with 18 bases between. CDR1 and CDR2 (germline): SGHRS, YFSETQ. The CDR3 sequence is CASSTDAIVRGELFF. The CDR3 DNA is TGCGCCAGCAGCACGGACGCCATCGTAAGAGGGGAGCTGTTTTTT.

The rearrangement joins TRBV5-1 to TRBJ1-1; D is possibly TRBD1 (6 bases). The CDR3 is 16 amino acids. The V end was cut by 0 bases, the J end by 0 bases, with 12 bases between. From germline, CDR1 is SGHRS and CDR2 YFSETQ. The CDR3 nucleotides read TGCGCCAGCAGCTTGGGTTGGACAGCTATGAACACTGAAGCTTTCTTT. It codes for CASSLGWTAMNTEAFF.

The V and J genes are TRBV10-2 and TRBJ1-1, with a possible D match to TRBD1 (5 bases). Germline CDR1 reads WSHSY; CDR2 reads SAAADI. This CDR3 is 13 amino acids long. With 3 bases removed from V and 5 bases from J, the gap between germline ends came to 10 bases. The CDR3, as DNA: TGCGCCAGCAGTGAATTCTGGGGGACTGAAGCTTTCTTT. As protein: CASSEFWGTEAFF.

The chain is built from TRBV12-3 or TRBV12-4 and TRBJ2-1; TRBD1 or TRBD2 may be the D gene (5 bases each). The length of the CDR3 is 13 residues. Trimming stripped 7 bases from V and 7 bases from J, with 14 bases between. CDR3 loop: CASNPGTANEQFF. CDR3 coding DNA: TGTGCCAGCAACCCCGGGACGGCTAATGAGCAGTTCTTC.

The V gene is TRBV7-3, the J gene TRBJ2-1, with 9 nucleotides matching TRBD1. Germline assignment: CDR1 SGHTA and CDR2 FQGTGA. With 5 bases clipped from V and 2 bases from J, the junction kept 7 bases outside the gene matches. The CDR3 is 16 residues long. The CDR3: CASSPGTGLTYNEQFF. The CDR3 nucleotides read TGTGCCAGCAGCCCTGGGACAGGGCTCACCTACAATGAGCAGTTCTTC.

This rearrangement joins TRBV7-9 to TRBJ1-2; D remains ambiguous. Trimming took off 5 bases at V and 4 bases at J, with 14 bases between the two ends. Germline V lookup: CDR1 SEHNR, CDR2 FQNEAQ (reference sequence). This CDR3 is 14 amino acids long. The CDR3 is CASSEHTSSYGYTF. DNA of the CDR3: TGTGCCAGCAGCGAGCACACGTCGAGCTATGGCTACACCTTC.

CDR3 coding DNA: TGTGCCAGCAGCCAAACATCCGGGATTAATGAAAAACTGTTTTTT. Protein: CASSQTSGINEKLFF. The chain couples TRBV7-9 to TRBJ1-4; no reliable D call. Trimming left V 5 bases short and J 4 bases short, with 14 bases between. The CDR3 contains 15 residues. CDR1 is SEHNR, CDR2 FQNEAQ, per germline (reference sequence).

This sequence joins TRBV5-6 and TRBJ1-4; 9 nucleotides match TRBD1. Germline V gene data show CDR1 as SGHDT and CDR2 as YYEEEE. There are 16 residues in the CDR3. The V and J ends lost 3 bases and 3 bases, in that order; junction bases with no gene match: 6. The CDR3 region is CASSWGQGRANEKLFF. The CDR3 DNA follows: TGTGCCAGCAGCTGGGGACAGGGAAGGGCTAATGAAAAACTGTTTTTT.

This chain joins TRBV19 and TRBJ2-7; perhaps TRBD1 as D (6 bases). V was cut by 5 bases and J by 0 bases, with 20 bases left in between. This CDR3 spans 17 amino acids. The germline V gene has CDR1 LNHDA and CDR2 SQIVND (reference sequence). The CDR3 sequence: CASSPGAGEYNSYEQYF. The CDR3 DNA sequence: TGTGCCAGTAGTCCTGGAGCAGGGGAATATAACTCCTACGAGCAGTACTTC.